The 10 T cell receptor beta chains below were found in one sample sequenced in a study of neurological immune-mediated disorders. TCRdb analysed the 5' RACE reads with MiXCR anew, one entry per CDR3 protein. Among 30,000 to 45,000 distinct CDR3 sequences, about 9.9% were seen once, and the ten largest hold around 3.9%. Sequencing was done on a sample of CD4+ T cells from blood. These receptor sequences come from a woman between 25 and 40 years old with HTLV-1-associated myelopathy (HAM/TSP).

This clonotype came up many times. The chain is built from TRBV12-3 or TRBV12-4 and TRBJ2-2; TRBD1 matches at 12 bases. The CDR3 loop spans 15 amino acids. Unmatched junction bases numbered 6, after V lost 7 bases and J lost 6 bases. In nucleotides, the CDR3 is TGTGCCAGCACCCGGGGACAGGGGGCGCCCGGGGAGCTGTTTTTT. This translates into CASTRGQGAPGELFF.

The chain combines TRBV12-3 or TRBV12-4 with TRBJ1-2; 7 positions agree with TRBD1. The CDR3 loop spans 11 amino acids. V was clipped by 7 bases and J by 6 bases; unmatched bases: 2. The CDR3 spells CASTDRDGYTF. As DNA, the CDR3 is TGTGCCAGCACAGACAGGGATGGCTACACCTTC.

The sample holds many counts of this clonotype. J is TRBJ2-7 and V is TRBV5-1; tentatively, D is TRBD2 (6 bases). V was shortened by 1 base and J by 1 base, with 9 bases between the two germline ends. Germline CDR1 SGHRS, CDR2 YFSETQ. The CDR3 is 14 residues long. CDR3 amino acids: CASSLSRGSYEQYF. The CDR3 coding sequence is TGCGCCAGCAGCTTGAGCCGGGGGTCCTACGAGCAGTACTTC.

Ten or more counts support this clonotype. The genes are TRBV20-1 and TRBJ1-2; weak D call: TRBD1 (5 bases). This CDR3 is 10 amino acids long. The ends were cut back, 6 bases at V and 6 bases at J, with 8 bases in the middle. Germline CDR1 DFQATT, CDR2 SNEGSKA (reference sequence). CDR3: CSARGNGYTF. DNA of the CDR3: TGCAGTGCCCGGGGGAATGGCTACACCTTC.

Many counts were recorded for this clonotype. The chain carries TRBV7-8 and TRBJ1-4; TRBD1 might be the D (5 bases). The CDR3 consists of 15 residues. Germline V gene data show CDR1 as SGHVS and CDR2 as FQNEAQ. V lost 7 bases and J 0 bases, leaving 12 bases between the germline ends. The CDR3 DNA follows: TGTGCCAGCACCAACAGGTTTCCAACTAATGAAAAACTGTTTTTT. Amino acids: CASTNRFPTNEKLFF.

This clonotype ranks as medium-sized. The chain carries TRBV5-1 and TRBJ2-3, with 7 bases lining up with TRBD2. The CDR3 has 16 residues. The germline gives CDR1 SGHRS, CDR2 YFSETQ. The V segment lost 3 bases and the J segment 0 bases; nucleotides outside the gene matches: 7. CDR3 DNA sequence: TGCGCCAGCAGCTCGGGACTAAGAGATAGCACAGATACGCAGTATTTT. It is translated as CASSSGLRDSTDTQYF.

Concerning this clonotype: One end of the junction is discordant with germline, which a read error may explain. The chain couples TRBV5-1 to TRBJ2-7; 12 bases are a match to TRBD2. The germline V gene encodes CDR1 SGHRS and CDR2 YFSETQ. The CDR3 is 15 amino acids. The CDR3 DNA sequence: TGCGCCAGCAGCTTGCTAGCGGGGGGGCGTTACGAGAAGTACTTC. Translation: CASSLLAGGRYEKYF.

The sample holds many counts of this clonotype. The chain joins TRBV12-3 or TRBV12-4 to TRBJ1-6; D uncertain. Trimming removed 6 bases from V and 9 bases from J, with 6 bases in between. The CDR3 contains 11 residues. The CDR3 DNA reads TGTGCCAGCAGCTCTGTTTCACCCCTCCACTTT. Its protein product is CASSSVSPLHF.

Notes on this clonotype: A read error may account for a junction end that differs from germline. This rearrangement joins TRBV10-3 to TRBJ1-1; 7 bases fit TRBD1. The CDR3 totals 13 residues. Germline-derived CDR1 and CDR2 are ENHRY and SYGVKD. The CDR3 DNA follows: TGTGCCACAGAGACAGGGCAGAACACAGAAGCTTTCTTT. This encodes CATETGQNTEAFF.

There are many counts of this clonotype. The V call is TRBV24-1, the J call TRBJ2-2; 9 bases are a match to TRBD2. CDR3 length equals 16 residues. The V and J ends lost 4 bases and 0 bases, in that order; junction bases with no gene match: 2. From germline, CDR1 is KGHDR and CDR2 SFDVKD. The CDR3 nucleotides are TGTGCCACCAGTGAACCTAGCGGGGCGAACACCGGGGAGCTGTTTTTT. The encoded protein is CATSEPSGANTGELFF.